Listed here is a single T cell receptor beta chain. Antigen unknown. The entry originates in a study of T-cell memory formation after mild COVID-19. Study-level background: The study found TCR clusters largely donor specific.

Employing constant-segment primers, 5'RACE generated TCR alpha and TCR beta cDNA libraries bearing sample barcodes and UMIs. Each CDR3 protein is one row after TCRdb ran MiXCR on the 5' RACE reads. The profile covers over 350,000 distinct CDR3 sequences, with around 24% appearing a single time and roughly 9.7% taken by the ten largest. Study-wide findings and caveats: Clones from the second wave (peaking day 37) had unconfirmed SARS-CoV-2 specificity. Mainly in CM and EM were contracting CD4+ clones; CD8+ were in EMRA.

The V gene lost 0 bases and the J gene lost 6 bases, with 16 bases spanning the gap. This CDR3 has 16 amino acids. Germline CDR1 is SGHRS and CDR2 is YFSETQ. The specimen was PBMCs or a T cell subset sorted from them (not recorded which). The receptor was derived from an adult woman who had mild COVID-19 (a few samples of this study predate the infection). Cell type and time point are not known. The V call is TRBV5-1, the J call TRBJ2-1; TRBD2 might be the D (5 bases). The CDR3 coding sequence is TGCGCCAGCAGCTTGGCACTGGGCCATAGCGTCAATGAGCAGTTCTTC. This codes for CASSLALGHSVNEQFF.